These 11 T cell receptor beta chains share one sample of origin, sequenced in a study of identical twins. TCRdb analysed the 5' RACE reads with MiXCR anew, one entry per CDR3 protein. This sample has approximately 500,000 distinct CDR3 sequences, with about 15% found just once. The sample was also linked to a second study, of yellow fever vaccine responses in identical twins.

Sequences were obtained from CD4+ T cells sorted from blood. The origin of the receptors is a woman under 30 in good health.

This chain links TRBV3-1 with TRBJ1-1, with D unclear. The CDR3 has 14 residues. V dropped 1 base and J dropped 1 base, with 7 bases sitting between them. Germline values: CDR1 LGHDT, CDR2 YNNKEL (reference sequence). DNA of the CDR3: TGTGCCAGCAGCCAAGGAGAGGGGAACACTGAAGCTTTCTTT. This sequence encodes CASSQGEGNTEAFF. Using reference TRBV3-1 and TRBJ1-1 for the parts outside the CDR3, the full variable domain is DTAVSQTPKYLVTQMGNDKSIKCEQNLGHDTMYWYKQDSKKFLKIMFSYNNKELIINETVPNRFSPKSPDKAHLNLHINSLELGDSAVYFCASSQGEGNTEAFFGQGTRLTVV.

This chain connects TRBV7-2 to TRBJ2-1; unclear D gene. The CDR3 spans 16 residues. V was clipped by 5 bases and J by 0 bases, with 14 bases between them. CDR1 is SGHTA, CDR2 FQGNSA, per germline. The CDR3 region is CASSQYPDNSYNEQFF. The CDR3 DNA is TGTGCCAGCAGCCAGTACCCGGATAACTCCTACAATGAGCAGTTCTTC.

This chain joins TRBV7-7 and TRBJ1-2, with D maybe TRBD1 (6 bases). The CDR3 consists of 13 residues. The ends were cut back, 5 bases at V and 4 bases at J, with 11 bases in the middle. Germline V gene sequence: CDR1 SSHAT, CDR2 FNYEAQ (reference sequence). As DNA, the CDR3 is TGTGCCAGCAGCCGGGACACCATCTATGGCTACACCTTC. It is translated as CASSRDTIYGYTF. Together with reference TRBV7-7 and TRBJ1-2, the CDR3 gives the full variable domain: GAGVSQSPRYKVTKRGQDVTLRCDPISSHATLYWYQQALGQGPEFLTYFNYEAQPDKSGLPSDRFSAERPEGSISTLTIQRTEQRDSAMYRCASSRDTIYGYTFGSGTRLTVV.

The V and J genes are TRBV10-3 and TRBJ2-5; 8 bases map to TRBD2. CDR3 size: 15 residues. The V and J ends lost 6 bases and 4 bases, in that order; junction bases with no gene match: 10. Looked up from germline, CDR1 is ENHRY and CDR2 is SYGVKD. The CDR3 coding sequence is TGTGCCATCAGCGCCCTACCCGCGGGGGGAGAGACCCAGTACTTC. As protein: CAISALPAGGETQYF.

Concerning this clonotype itself: A read error is possible here, since a much larger clone lies one base away. This chain uses TRBV5-1 with TRBJ2-1; D may be TRBD1 (5 bases). The length of the CDR3 is 15 residues. From germline, CDR1 is SGHRS and CDR2 YFSETQ. CDR3: CASSTEPTVYSEQFF. The CDR3 nucleotides are TGCGCCAGCAGCACCGAACCGACAGTCTACAGTGAGCAGTTCTTC. Full variable domain (missing parts from reference TRBV5-1 and TRBJ2-1): KAGVTQTPRYLIKTRGQQVTLSCSPISGHRSVSWYQQTPGQGLQFLFEYFSETQRNKGNFPGRFSGRQFSNSRSEMNVSTLELGDSALYLCASSTEPTVYSEQFFGPGTRLTVL.

V and J are TRBV20-1 and TRBJ1-1; D is ambiguous. Trimming removed 1 base at V and 11 bases at J, with 14 bases between. The CDR3 is made up of 12 amino acids. CDR1 and CDR2 (germline): DFQATT, SNEGSKA (reference sequence). CDR3 in amino acids: CSARVKTAGAFF. The CDR3 coding sequence is TGCAGTGCTAGAGTGAAGACTGCGGGCGCTTTCTTT.

The rearrangement links TRBV29-1 to TRBJ1-2; tentatively, D is TRBD1 (5 bases). V was shortened by 7 bases and J by 1 base, with 16 bases between the two germline ends. The CDR3 spans 14 residues. CDR1 and CDR2 from the germline V gene are SQVTM and ANQGSEA. The CDR3 loop reads CSAKLDQGNYGYTF. DNA of the CDR3: TGCAGCGCCAAGCTCGACCAGGGTAACTATGGCTACACCTTC.

CDR3 region: CSAPKSGSTYEQYF. The CDR3 DNA follows: TGCAGTGCCCCGAAGAGCGGAAGTACCTACGAGCAGTACTTC. The chain is built from TRBV20-1 and TRBJ2-7; D is possibly TRBD2 (5 bases). The CDR3 consists of 14 residues. The germline V gene encodes CDR1 DFQATT and CDR2 SNEGSKA (reference sequence). V lost 6 bases and J lost 2, with 17 bases in between.

The rearrangement links TRBV29-1 to TRBJ2-7; TRBD2 matches 7 bases. Germline CDR1 SQVTM, CDR2 ANQGSEA. The V gene end was trimmed by 6 bases and the J gene end by 6 bases; junction bases not matched to a gene: 8. The CDR3 covers 12 residues. The CDR3 DNA is TGCAGCGTGAGGGGCAGGGAGGGCGAGCAGTACTTC. Translation: CSVRGREGEQYF.

In this sample, this clonotype turned up a few times. The chain combines TRBV20-1 with TRBJ2-7, with 14 positions matching TRBD2. The CDR3 has 16 residues. Germline CDR1 DFQATT, CDR2 SNEGSKA (reference sequence). Trimming took 5 bases from V and 6 from J; bases not matched to a gene: 12. CDR3 DNA sequence: TGCAGTGCTGAATCACCCGGGACTAGCGGGAGAGGCGAGCAGTACTTC. Translating it yields CSAESPGTSGRGEQYF.

This clonotype was seen a handful of times. The CDR3 sequence is CASSGRGAGVSGGYTF. In DNA form, the CDR3 reads TGTGCCAGCAGTGGGCGGGGGGCAGGGGTTTCAGGTGGCTACACCTTC. The chain uses TRBV12-3 or TRBV12-4 and TRBJ1-2; TRBD1 is a possible D gene (6 bases). With 5 bases removed from V and 7 bases from J, the gap between germline ends came to 23 bases. The CDR3 runs to 16 residues.